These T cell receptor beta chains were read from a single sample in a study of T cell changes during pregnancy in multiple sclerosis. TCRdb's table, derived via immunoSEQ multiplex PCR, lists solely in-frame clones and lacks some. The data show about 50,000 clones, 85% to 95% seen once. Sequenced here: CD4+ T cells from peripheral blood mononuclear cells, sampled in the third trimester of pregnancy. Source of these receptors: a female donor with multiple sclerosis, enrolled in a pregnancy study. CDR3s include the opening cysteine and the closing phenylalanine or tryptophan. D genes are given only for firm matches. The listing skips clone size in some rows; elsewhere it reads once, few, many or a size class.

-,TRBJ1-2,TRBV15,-,TGTGCCACCAGCAGCCCCCGGTCGGTTCCCTATGGCTACACCTTC,CATSSPRSVPYGYTF
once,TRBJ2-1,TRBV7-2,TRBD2,TGTGCCAGCAGCTTACACGTCCCGCGGGGGGGGGAGCAGTTCTTC,CASSLHVPRGGEQFF
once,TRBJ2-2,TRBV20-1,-,TGCAGTGCCACTTTGACCGGGGAGCTGTTTTTT,CSATLTGELFF
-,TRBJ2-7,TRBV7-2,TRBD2,TGTGCCAGCAGCTTCATAGCGGGGGGACGCTACGAGCAGTACTTC,CASSFIAGGRYEQYF
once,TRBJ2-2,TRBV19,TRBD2,TGTGCCAGTAGTAGGGGGGAGGGATACACCGGGGAGCTGTTTTTT,CASSRGEGYTGELFF
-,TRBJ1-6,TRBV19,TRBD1,TGTGCCAGTAGTTCCAACAGGGGAGCCAATTCACCCCTCCACTTT,CASSSNRGANSPLHF
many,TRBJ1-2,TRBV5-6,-,TGTGCCAGCAGCTCGATGGCGGGGACCACAAACTATGGCTACACCTTC,CASSSMAGTTNYGYTF
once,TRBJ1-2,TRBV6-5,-,TGTGCCAGTATGGGGGGGGGTTATGGCTACACCTTC,CASMGGGYGYTF
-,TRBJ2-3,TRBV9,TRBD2,TGTGCCAGCAGCGCTTCCGGCGGGCGGGGGGGCACAGATACGCAGTATTTT,CASSASGGRGGTDTQYF
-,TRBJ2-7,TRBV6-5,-,TGTGCCAGCAGTAACCCAGGGTACCACGAGCAGTACTTC,CASSNPGYHEQYF
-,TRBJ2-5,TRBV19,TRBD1,TGTGCCAGTAGTACCTCGACAGGGCTGGGGGAGACCCAGTACTTC,CASSTSTGLGETQYF
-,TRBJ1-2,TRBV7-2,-,TGTGCCAGCAGCTTATTATTCCGGGATGGCTACACCTTC,CASSLLFRDGYTF
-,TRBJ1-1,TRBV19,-,TGTGCCAGTAGTCCCACGGCGGAAAGAGCTTTCTTT,CASSPTAERAFF
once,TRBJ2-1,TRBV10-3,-,TGTGCCATCAGTGCGGGGAGCTCCTACAATGAGCAGTTCTTC,CAISAGSSYNEQFF
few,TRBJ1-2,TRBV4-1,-,TGCGCCAGCAGCCAAGATGACACCTATGGCTACACCTTC,CASSQDDTYGYTF
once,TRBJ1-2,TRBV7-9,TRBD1,TGTGCCAGCAGCTTCAAGGGGGCGGGGTATGGCTACACCTTC,CASSFKGAGYGYTF
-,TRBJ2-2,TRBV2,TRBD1,TGTGCCAGCAGCTCATGGGGACAGGGGGCCGGGGAGCTGTTTTTT,CASSSWGQGAGELFF
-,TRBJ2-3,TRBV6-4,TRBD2,TGTGCCAGCAGTGAAGCGGGGGGCACAGATACGCAGTATTTT,CASSEAGGTDTQYF
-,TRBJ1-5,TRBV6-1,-,TGTGCCAGCCTTCTTGGGCAGGGGAAGGGTCCCCAGCATTTT,CASLLGQGKGPQHF
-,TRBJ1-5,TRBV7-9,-,TGTGCCAGCAGCTCGGCGCCAGGCGGGGGTCAGCCCCAGCATTTT,CASSSAPGGGQPQHF
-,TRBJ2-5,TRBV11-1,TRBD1,TGTGCCAGCAGAGGTGACAGGGGGTGGACCCAGTACTTC,CASRGDRGWTQYF
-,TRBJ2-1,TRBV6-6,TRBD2,TGTGCCAGCAGTAGCGGGAGCTCCTACAATGAGCAGTTCTTC,CASSSGSSYNEQFF
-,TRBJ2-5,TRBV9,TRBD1,TGTGCCAGCAGCTTGTCGACAGGGGGCGGGCAAGAGACCCAGTACTTC,CASSLSTGGGQETQYF
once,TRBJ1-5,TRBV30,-,TGTGCCTGGAGCAGAGGAGGCGCGGGGACGCCCCAGCATTTT,CAWSRGGAGTPQHF
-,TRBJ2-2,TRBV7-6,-,TGTGCCAGCAAAAGTACAGGGACCGGGGAGCTGTTTTTT,CASKSTGTGELFF
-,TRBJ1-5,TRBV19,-,TGTGCCAGTAGTATAGATATCCCACCCACGACAGGTCGGGCAAGTCAGCCCCAGCATTTT,CASSIDIPPTTGRASQPQHF
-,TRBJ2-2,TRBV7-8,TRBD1,TGTGCCAGCGGACAGGGTATTAGCGCCGGGGAGCTGTTTTTT,CASGQGISAGELFF
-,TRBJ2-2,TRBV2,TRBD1,TGTGCCAGCATGCGGACAGGTAACCCCGGGGAGCTGTTTTTT,CASMRTGNPGELFF
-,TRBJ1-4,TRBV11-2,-,TGTGCCAGCAGCTTAGTAGGGAGGGGTGGTGAAAAACTGTTTTTT,CASSLVGRGGEKLFF
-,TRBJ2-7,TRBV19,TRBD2,TGTGCCAGTAGTCCTGGCGGACTAGCGGGGGTGGGCGGTCCCTACGAGCAGTACTTC,CASSPGGLAGVGGPYEQYF
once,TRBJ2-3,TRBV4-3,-,TGCGCCAGCAGCCAAGGGCGGGGGCCGGGGAACCGGTATTTT,CASSQGRGPGNRYF
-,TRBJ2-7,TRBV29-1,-,TGCAGCGCCCTGACAGGCTACGAGCAGTACTTC,CSALTGYEQYF
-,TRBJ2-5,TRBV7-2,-,TGTGCCAGCAGCTTTAGCGGCGGGAAGGAAGAGACCCAGTACTTC,CASSFSGGKEETQYF
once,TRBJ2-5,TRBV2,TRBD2,TGTGCCAGCAGTGAGGTTTCTAGCGGGACCCAAGAGACCCAGTACTTC,CASSEVSSGTQETQYF
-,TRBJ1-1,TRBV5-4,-,TGTGCCAGCAGCTTGTGGGCCTTGAACACTGAAGCTTTCTTT,CASSLWALNTEAFF
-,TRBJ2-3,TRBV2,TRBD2,TGTGCCAGCAGTTCCGGACTAGCGGGGAACACAGATACGCAGTATTTT,CASSSGLAGNTDTQYF
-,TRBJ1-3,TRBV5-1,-,TGCGCCAGCAGCGGAGCAAGCTCTGGAAACACCATATATTTT,CASSGASSGNTIYF
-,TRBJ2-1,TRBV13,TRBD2,TGTGCCAGCAGCTTAGGCCCAGAAAGGACTAGCGGCAATGAGCAGTTCTTC,CASSLGPERTSGNEQFF